One and the same sample provided the 8 T cell receptor beta chains below, sequenced in a study of blood T cell repertoires in COVID-19. Clones were sequenced by immunoSEQ multiplex PCR, and TCRdb holds only the in-frame ones, with some missing. In the table there are roughly 120,000 clones, roughly 82% of which are singletons. Sequencing input: peripheral blood. These receptors were obtained from an older woman with acute or convalescent COVID-19.

This clone appeared once. The genes are TRBV4-3 and TRBJ2-5; unclear D gene. The CDR3 spans 16 residues. Germline CDR1 reads LGHNA; CDR2 reads YSLEER. The germline V and J ends were trimmed by 0 bases and 1 base, with 12 bases remaining between them. In nucleotides, the CDR3 is TGCGCCAGCAGCCAAGACTGGTCCCGTAGCCAAGAGACCCAGTACTTC. Its translation is CASSQDWSRSQETQYF.

The V gene is TRBV29-1, the J gene TRBJ1-4; D possibly corresponds to TRBD1 (5 bases). Trimming removed 4 bases at V and 4 bases at J, with 7 bases between. This CDR3 has 12 residues. Per germline, CDR1 SQVTM and CDR2 ANQGSEA. CDR3 bases: TGCAGCGTTGCACAGGTTAATGAAAAACTGTTTTTT. As protein: CSVAQVNEKLFF. Based on the CDR3 plus reference TRBV29-1 and TRBJ1-4, the full variable domain is SAVISQKPSRDICQRGTSLTIQCQVDSQVTMMFWYRQQPGQSLTLIATANQGSEATYESGFVIDKFPISRPNLTFSTLTVSNMSPEDSSIYLCSVAQVNEKLFFGSGTQLSVL.

The table lists this clone with a count of one. This chain joins TRBV30 and TRBJ2-7, with a weak D call TRBD1 (7 bases). The CDR3 has 12 residues. Germline lookup yields CDR1 GTSNPN and CDR2 SVGIG (reference sequence). V lost 3 bases, J lost 5 bases, and 11 bases lay in between. This CDR3 reads CAWSRGRNEQYF. Written as DNA, the CDR3 is TGTGCCTGGAGCAGGGGGAGGAACGAGCAGTACTTC. The full variable domain, with the rest looked up from reference TRBV30 and TRBJ2-7, is SQTIHQWPATLVQPVGSPLSLECTVEGTSNPNLYWYRQAAGRGLQLLFYSVGIGQISSEVPQNLSASRPQDRQFILSSKKLLLSDSGFYLCAWSRGRNEQYFGPGTRLTVT.

This clone was detected many times. The chain couples TRBV24-1 to TRBJ2-3; perhaps TRBD1 as D (6 bases). This CDR3 region has 15 residues. The germline CDR1 and CDR2 sequences are KGHDR and SFDVKD. The V and J ends lost 2 bases and 2 bases respectively, with 10 bases between them. CDR3 nucleotide sequence: TGTGCCACCAGTGATTGGTACAGGGACACAGATACGCAGTATTTT. It is translated as CATSDWYRDTDTQYF.

The J gene is TRBJ2-1, the V gene TRBV11-2; 7 nucleotides agree with TRBD2. Germline values: CDR1 SGHAT, CDR2 FQNNGV. The length of the CDR3 is 16 residues. V trimming: 2 bases; J trimming: 4 bases; junction bases outside the gene matches: 8. The DNA of the CDR3 is TGTGCCAGCAGCTTAAACACGGGGGGTATATACAATGAGCAGTTCTTC. Its protein product is CASSLNTGGIYNEQFF.

V usage is TRBV2 and J usage is TRBJ1-3, with TRBD1 matching 8 bases. This CDR3 is 15 amino acids long. Trimming at V came to 7 bases and at J to 8 bases, leaving 13 bases not matched to a gene. Germline lookup yields CDR1 SNHLY and CDR2 FYNNEI. As DNA, the CDR3 is TGTGCCAGCACACCTTACACAGGGGGGACTGACACCATATATTTT. It codes for CASTPYTGGTDTIYF.

V and J are TRBV25-1 and TRBJ2-7; D is possibly TRBD1 (6 bases). Trimming removed 8 bases at V and 6 bases at J, with 17 bases between. Germline-derived CDR1 and CDR2 are MGHDK and SYGVNS. This CDR3 is 13 amino acids long. The CDR3 sequence is CASASEPGVEQYF. In nucleotides, the CDR3 is TGTGCCAGCGCCTCAGAGCCAGGGGTCGAGCAGTACTTC.

The chain couples TRBV28 to TRBJ2-1; 14 bases are shared with TRBD2. The germline V gene encodes CDR1 MDHEN and CDR2 SYDVKM. After removal of 5 bases from V and 9 bases from J, the junction contained 9 bases not matched to a gene. This CDR3 has 16 amino acids. The CDR3 reads CASSAAGTSGGREQFF. The CDR3, as DNA: TGTGCCAGCAGTGCCGCAGGGACTAGCGGGGGTCGTGAGCAGTTCTTC.